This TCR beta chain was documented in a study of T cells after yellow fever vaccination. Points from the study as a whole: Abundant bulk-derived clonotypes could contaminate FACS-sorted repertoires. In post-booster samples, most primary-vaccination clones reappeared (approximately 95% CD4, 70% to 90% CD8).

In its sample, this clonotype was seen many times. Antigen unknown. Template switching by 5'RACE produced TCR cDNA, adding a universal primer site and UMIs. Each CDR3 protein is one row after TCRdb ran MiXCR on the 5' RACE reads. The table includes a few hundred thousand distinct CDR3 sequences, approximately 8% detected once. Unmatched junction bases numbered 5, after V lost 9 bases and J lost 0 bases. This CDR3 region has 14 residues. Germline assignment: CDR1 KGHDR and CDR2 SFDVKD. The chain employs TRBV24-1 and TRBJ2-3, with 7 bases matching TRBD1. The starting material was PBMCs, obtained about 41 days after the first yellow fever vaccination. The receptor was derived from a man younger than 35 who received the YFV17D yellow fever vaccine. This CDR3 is CATGTEHSTDTQYF. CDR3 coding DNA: TGTGCCACCGGGACAGAGCATAGCACAGATACGCAGTATTTT.